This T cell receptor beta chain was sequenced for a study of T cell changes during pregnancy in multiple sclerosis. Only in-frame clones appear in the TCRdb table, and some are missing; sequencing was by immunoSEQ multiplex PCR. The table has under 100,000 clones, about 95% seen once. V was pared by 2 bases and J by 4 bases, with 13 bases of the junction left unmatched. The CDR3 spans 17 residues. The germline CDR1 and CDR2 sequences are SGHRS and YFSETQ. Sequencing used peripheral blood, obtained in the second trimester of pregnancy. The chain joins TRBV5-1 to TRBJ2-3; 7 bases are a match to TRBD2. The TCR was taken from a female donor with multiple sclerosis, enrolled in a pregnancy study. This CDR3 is CASSFGAGRAVPDTQYF. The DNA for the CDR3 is TGCGCCAGCAGCTTTGGTGCGGGGAGGGCTGTCCCAGATACGCAGTATTTT.